A single sample gave rise to the 22 T cell receptor beta chains below, sequenced in a study of cytomegalovirus exposure and HLA in healthy donors. 60 Vbeta and 13 Jbeta primers were used in PCR. Some clones are missing from TCRdb's copy, which holds only in-frame ones; the method was immunoSEQ multiplex PCR. The table shows under 80,000 clones, with around 75% occurring only once. The sequenced sample consisted of PBMCs. These receptors all stem from a man aged 45-65 years in good health and CMV-seropositive.

The V gene is TRBV2, the J gene TRBJ1-6, with 8 positions matching TRBD1. Trimming at V came to 6 bases and at J to 9 bases, leaving 10 bases not matched to a gene. The germline V gene encodes CDR1 SNHLY and CDR2 FYNNEI. The CDR3 has 15 amino acids. CDR3 nucleotide sequence: TGTGCCAGCAGCACCCAGGGGGCGAGGAGTTCACCCCTCCACTTT. Translated: CASSTQGARSSPLHF.

As to this clone: One end of the junction is discordant with germline, which a read error may explain. The CDR3 DNA reads as TGTGCCGGCAGCCCTGACAGGGCTGAAGCTTTCTTT. This translates into CAGSPDRAEAFF. The rearrangement uses TRBV4-2 and TRBJ1-1, with 7 bases matching TRBD1. The CDR3 contains 12 residues. Germline CDR1 is LGHNA and CDR2 is YNFKEQ.

The chain has TRBV30 and TRBJ2-3; D is possibly TRBD1 (6 bases). CDR3 length equals 13 residues. V was clipped by 8 bases and J by 4 bases, with 16 bases between them. Germline CDR1 and CDR2: GTSNPN and SVGIG (reference sequence). CDR3 in amino acids: CAGQQGFADTQYF. The CDR3 bases are TGTGCCGGCCAACAGGGATTTGCAGATACGCAGTATTTT.

The chain couples TRBV5-1 to TRBJ1-1; 8 bases are a match to TRBD1. CDR1 and CDR2 from the germline V gene are SGHRS and YFSETQ. This CDR3 has 15 residues. J lost 5 bases, V lost 2 bases, and 8 bases had no gene match. CDR3 loop: CASSFGDRGGTEAFF. The CDR3 coding sequence is TGCGCCAGCAGCTTCGGAGACAGGGGAGGTACTGAAGCTTTCTTT.

The gene calls are TRBV4-3 and TRBJ1-6, with D maybe TRBD1 (6 bases). Trimming cost V 4 bases and J 5 bases, with 15 bases left between them. The V gene's germline CDR1 is LGHNA and CDR2 YSLEER. The CDR3 loop spans 16 amino acids. CDR3 bases: TGCGCCAGCAGCCTAGAGGGAGCAGGGGATAATTCACCCCTCCACTTT. Encoded protein: CASSLEGAGDNSPLHF.

On this clone: A read error may account for a junction end that differs from germline. The chain combines TRBV7-9 with TRBJ2-1, with 12 bases lining up with TRBD2. This CDR3 comprises 18 residues. The germline V gene has CDR1 SEHNR and CDR2 FQNEAQ (reference sequence). The CDR3 DNA sequence: TGTTCCAGCAGCTTACCCCCGAGACTAGCGGGAGTACGGAATGAGCAGTTCTTC. It codes for CSSSLPPRLAGVRNEQFF.

As regards this clone: The same CDR3 also results from other DNA sequences found in this sample. The gene calls are TRBV7-2 and TRBJ1-6; TRBD1 matches at 9 bases. The CDR3 consists of 15 residues. Germline CDR1 and CDR2: SGHTA and FQGNSA. J was trimmed by 7 bases and V by 5 bases; bases with no gene match: 6. CDR3 sequence: CASSTDRGSNSPLHF. The CDR3 DNA reads TGTGCCAGCAGCACGGACAGGGGTTCCAATTCACCCCTCCACTTT.

CDR3 bases: TGTGCCAGCAGCACCCGGGACAGGGGGCCGCACGAGCAGTACTTC. Translating gives CASSTRDRGPHEQYF. The rearrangement links TRBV21-1 to TRBJ2-5; the D segment call TRBD1 is taken from the table without a DNA check. The end of the DNA is better explained by TRBJ2-7, so the J call may be wrong. TRBV21-1 is classified as a pseudogene. The CDR3 is made up of 15 amino acids.

Regarding this clone: The germline gene is not matched at one end of the junction; a read error may be the cause. This sequence joins TRBV6-5 and TRBJ2-1, with TRBD2 as a possible D gene (6 bases). Germline V gene data show CDR1 as MNHEY and CDR2 as SVGAGI. The CDR3 consists of 13 residues. The CDR3 bases are TGTGCCAGCAGCTCTACTAGCAAGCATGAGCAGCTCTTC. Protein sequence: CASSSTSKHEQLF.

There are a few counts of this clone. The chain links TRBV6-5 to TRBJ2-7; the match to TRBD1 covers 10 bases. The junction had 8 bases not matched to a gene; V was cut back by 7 bases and J by 2 bases. From germline, CDR1 is MNHEY and CDR2 SVGAGI. The CDR3 sequence is 15 residues long. The chain's CDR3 is CASTDPGQGTYEQYF. The CDR3 DNA follows: TGTGCCAGCACCGACCCGGGACAGGGGACCTACGAGCAGTACTTC.

This clone appeared once. V gene TRBV5-1 combines with J gene TRBJ2-1; 11 bases match TRBD2. Trimming took 4 bases from V and 6 from J; bases not matched to a gene: 6. Germline V gene sequence: CDR1 SGHRS, CDR2 YFSETQ. The length of the CDR3 is 15 residues. The CDR3 sequence: CASSVTSGSSNEQFF. The CDR3, as DNA: TGCGCCAGCAGCGTCACTAGCGGGAGTTCCAATGAGCAGTTCTTC.

The rearrangement joins TRBV18 to TRBJ1-1; 10 bases align to TRBD1. The CDR3 extends over 15 amino acids. Trimming at V came to 10 bases and at J to 0 bases, leaving 8 bases not matched to a gene. Germline loops: CDR1 KGHSH, CDR2 LQKENI. CDR3 sequence (DNA): TGTGCCACCGGACAGGGGGAAGGCATGAACACTGAAGCTTTCTTT. It specifies CATGQGEGMNTEAFF.

The chain couples TRBV6-6 to TRBJ1-2; perhaps TRBD1 as D (6 bases). Deletions cut 2 bases from V and 8 bases from J, with 18 bases between. Germline V gene sequence: CDR1 MNHNY, CDR2 SVGAGI (reference sequence). The CDR3 is made up of 15 amino acids. The chain's CDR3 is CASSYVRGGGKGYTF. The CDR3 coding sequence is TGTGCCAGCAGTTACGTGAGGGGGGGTGGAAAAGGCTACACCTTC.

The chain uses TRBV7-8 and TRBJ2-1; 11 bases align to TRBD2. Trimming at V came to 3 bases and at J to 8 bases, leaving 9 bases not matched to a gene. Germline values: CDR1 SGHVS, CDR2 FQNEAQ. The CDR3 is made up of 16 amino acids. The CDR3 here is CASSFWTSGFRDEQFF. CDR3 DNA: TGTGCCAGCAGCTTCTGGACTAGCGGGTTCAGAGATGAGCAGTTCTTC.

This rearrangement joins TRBV5-6 to TRBJ2-7; perhaps TRBD2 as D (5 bases). CDR3 length: 16 amino acids. The V gene lost 4 bases and the J gene lost 2 bases, with 19 bases spanning the gap. Germline V gene lookup returns CDR1 SGHDT and CDR2 YYEEEE. Here the CDR3 reads CASSPGSRPGAYEQYF. The CDR3, as DNA: TGTGCCAGCAGCCCGGGGTCCCGCCCAGGAGCCTACGAGCAGTACTTC.

The chain employs TRBV11-1 and TRBJ2-1, with 9 bases that match TRBD1. CDR1 is SGHAT, CDR2 FQDESV, per germline (reference sequence). The CDR3 loop spans 14 amino acids. V shed 3 bases, J shed 8 bases, and the junction held 5 bases outside the gene matches. The CDR3 region has the DNA TGTGCCAGCAGCTTGGGGACAGGGCAGGATGAGCAGTTCTTC. Its protein is CASSLGTGQDEQFF.

A remark on this clone: The junction differs from germline at one of its ends, possibly a read error. This chain joins TRBV6-6 and TRBJ1-1; possibly TRBD1 for D (5 bases). The CDR3 sequence is 14 residues long. Per the germline V gene, CDR1 is MNHNY and CDR2 is SVGAGI (reference sequence). CDR3 sequence reads: CASSYSGGNTEAFF. The CDR3 region has the DNA TGTGCCAGCAGCTACTCGGGGGGGAACACTGAAGCTTTCTTT.

V gene TRBV30 combines with J gene TRBJ2-7; tentatively, D is TRBD2 (5 bases). The CDR3 is 14 residues long. Trimming removed 3 bases at V and 7 bases at J, with 19 bases between. The germline V gene has CDR1 GTSNPN and CDR2 SVGIG (reference sequence). CDR3 sequence: CAWSAGIFTREQYF. The CDR3 bases are TGTGCCTGGAGCGCCGGGATATTTACGAGGGAGCAGTACTTC.

This rearrangement joins TRBV18 to TRBJ1-6, with 10 bases that match TRBD1. The CDR3 is 15 residues long. J was trimmed by 7 bases and V by 6 bases; bases with no gene match: 6. Germline CDR1 KGHSH, CDR2 LQKENI. The DNA of the CDR3 is TGTGCCAGCTCGAGACAGGGGGCACCGAATTCACCCCTCCACTTT. The encoded protein is CASSRQGAPNSPLHF. Variable domain in full (rest from reference TRBV18 and TRBJ1-6): NAGVMQNPRHLVRRRGQEARLRCSPMKGHSHVYWYRQLPEEGLKFMVYLQKENIIDESGMPKERFSAEFPKEGPSILRIQQVVRGDSAAYFCASSRQGAPNSPLHFGNGTRLTVT.

This chain uses TRBV20-1 with TRBJ2-1; D ambiguous. CDR1 DFQATT and CDR2 SNEGSKA come from the germline V gene (reference sequence). V was clipped by 6 bases and J by 8 bases, with 8 bases between them. The CDR3 extends over 10 amino acids. As DNA, the CDR3 is TGCAGTGCGAGTAGTGATGAGCAGTTCTTC. Its protein is CSASSDEQFF.

The V call is TRBV7-8, the J call TRBJ2-7; 7 bases align to TRBD2. The CDR3 has 15 residues. The V and J ends lost 1 base and 4 bases, in that order; junction bases with no gene match: 7. CDR1 is SGHVS and CDR2 is FQNEAQ in the germline V gene. CDR3 sequence reads: CASSLVGLAAYEQYF. Here the CDR3 DNA reads TGTGCCAGCAGCTTAGTGGGGCTAGCGGCTTACGAGCAGTACTTC.

The V and J genes are TRBV11-2 and TRBJ1-1; D is uncertain. Germline CDR1 and CDR2: SGHAT and FQNNGV. Trimming shortened V by 4 bases and J by 8 bases, and 11 bases separated the two germline ends. This CDR3 has 12 residues. This CDR3 is CASSSSPAEAFF. The DNA for the CDR3 is TGTGCCAGCAGCTCGTCACCCGCGGAAGCTTTCTTT.